A single sample is the source of the 19 T cell receptor beta chains below, sequenced in a study of blood T cell repertoires in COVID-19. Profiled with immunoSEQ multiplex PCR; TCRdb holds only in-frame clones, not every one. The sample lists about 170,000 clones; more than 85% were seen once. Specimen: peripheral blood. The receptors were gathered from a man aged 60 to 69 with COVID-19, enrolled during active disease.

CDR3 in DNA: TGCGCCAGCCTCCGGGAGGTTTGGTCCCTCCACTTT. It specifies CASLREVWSLHF. The chain couples TRBV10-1 to TRBJ1-6; D remains unclear. V lost 8 bases to trimming and J lost 14 bases, with 16 bases between them. Germline V gene sequence: CDR1 WNHNN, CDR2 SYGVQD (reference sequence). This CDR3 is built from 12 residues.

The chain combines TRBV7-2 with TRBJ2-2; the match to TRBD1 covers 12 bases. Germline CDR1 is SGHTA and CDR2 is FQGNSA. The CDR3 totals 15 residues. V lost 6 bases, J lost 7 bases, and 6 bases stayed unmatched. The CDR3 here is CASRAGTGGVGELFF. In DNA, the CDR3 is TGTGCCAGCAGGGCCGGGACAGGGGGCGTCGGGGAGCTGTTTTTT.

The CDR3: CASSFHTQSGQYF. For the CDR3, the DNA is TGTGCCAGCAGCTTCCACACACAGAGCGGGCAGTACTTC. This chain uses TRBV5-5 with TRBJ2-7, with a weak D call TRBD2 (5 bases). The V and J ends lost 2 bases and 9 bases respectively, with 15 bases between them. CDR3 length: 13 residues. The V gene's germline CDR1 is SGHKS and CDR2 YYEKEE (reference sequence).

In its sample, this clone was seen once. The J gene is TRBJ1-1, the V gene TRBV5-5; a possible D gene is TRBD1 (5 bases). In germline, CDR1 is SGHKS, CDR2 YYEKEE (reference sequence). CDR3 size: 15 residues. With 1 base removed from V and 0 bases from J, the gap between germline ends came to 10 bases. The CDR3: CASSLQGLMNTEAFF. In nucleotides, the CDR3 is TGTGCCAGCAGCTTGCAGGGATTGATGAACACTGAAGCTTTCTTT. Looking up the rest from reference TRBV5-5 and TRBJ1-1 gives the full variable domain: DAGVTQSPTHLIKTRGQQVTLRCSPISGHKSVSWYQQVLGQGPQFIFQYYEKEERGRGNFPDRFSARQFPNYSSELNVNALLLGDSALYLCASSLQGLMNTEAFFGQGTRLTVV.

This clone was picked up a small number of times. Distinct nucleotide sequences in the sample also encode this CDR3. The rearrangement uses TRBV7-2 and TRBJ1-2; 9 bases match TRBD1. Germline loops: CDR1 SGHTA, CDR2 FQGNSA. Losses at the gene ends were 2 bases for V and 2 bases for J; bases not matched to a gene: 0. The CDR3 runs to 14 residues. The CDR3 loop is CASSLTGGNYGYTF. In nucleotides, the CDR3 is TGTGCCAGCAGCTTAACAGGGGGCAACTATGGCTACACCTTC.

This chain joins TRBV28 and TRBJ2-6; maybe TRBD2 (5 bases). Per germline, CDR1 MDHEN and CDR2 SYDVKM. The CDR3 totals 20 residues. V lost 6 bases, J lost 0 bases, and 24 bases lay in between. This CDR3 reads CASRTRVRHERYSGANVLTF. The CDR3 region has the DNA TGTGCCAGCAGAACTAGAGTTCGGCACGAACGATACTCTGGGGCCAACGTCCTGACTTTC.

The chain has TRBV27 and TRBJ2-5, with no clear D. The V end was cut by 1 base, the J end by 1 base, with 7 bases between. Germline CDR1 MNHEY, CDR2 SMNVEV (reference sequence). The CDR3 consists of 14 residues. For the CDR3, the DNA is TGTGCCAGCAGTTTATGGAGCTCCCAAGAGACCCAGTACTTC. It yields the protein CASSLWSSQETQYF.

The chain carries TRBV29-1 and TRBJ1-2; 7 nucleotides line up with TRBD1. From germline, CDR1 is SQVTM and CDR2 ANQGSEA. With V trimmed by 7 bases and J by 4 bases, 15 bases remained unmatched. The CDR3 consists of 15 residues. CDR3 in amino acids: CSAIGAGQTGYGYTF. DNA of the CDR3: TGCAGCGCGATTGGCGCGGGACAGACAGGCTATGGCTACACCTTC. The variable domain in full, completed from reference TRBV29-1 and TRBJ1-2, reads SAVISQKPSRDICQRGTSLTIQCQVDSQVTMMFWYRQQPGQSLTLIATANQGSEATYESGFVIDKFPISRPNLTFSTLTVSNMSPEDSSIYLCSAIGAGQTGYGYTFGSGTRLTVV.

This clone was seen just once. The chain carries TRBV14 and TRBJ2-1; D perhaps matches TRBD1 (6 bases). The V gene's germline CDR1 is SGHDN and CDR2 FVKESK. This CDR3 contains 13 residues. V was clipped by 5 bases and J by 4 bases, with 9 bases between them. The CDR3 DNA reads as TGTGCCAGCAGCAGGACAGTATACAATGAGCAGTTCTTC. It translates to CASSRTVYNEQFF.

The J gene is TRBJ1-6, the V gene TRBV6-1; no reliable D call. The germline V gene encodes CDR1 MNHNS and CDR2 SASEGT. Trimming pared 3 bases from V and 6 bases from J, leaving 18 bases between. CDR3 length: 17 amino acids. CDR3 sequence: CASSEWTGRELNSPLHF. The CDR3 DNA follows: TGTGCCAGCAGTGAGTGGACTGGGAGGGAACTTAATTCACCCCTCCACTTT.

This chain connects TRBV29-1 to TRBJ1-2, with a weak D call TRBD1 (5 bases). Germline values: CDR1 SQVTM, CDR2 ANQGSEA. The V and J ends lost 5 bases and 6 bases respectively, with 10 bases between them. The CDR3 length is 11 residues. Here the CDR3 DNA reads TGCAGCGTTTTCAGGGTCGATGGCTACACCTTC. This codes for CSVFRVDGYTF.

The V and J genes are TRBV5-4 and TRBJ1-4; 10 bases are a match to TRBD1. This CDR3 contains 16 residues. The germline gives CDR1 SGHNT, CDR2 YYREEE (reference sequence). Unmatched junction bases numbered 9, after V lost 4 bases and J lost 6 bases. In nucleotides, the CDR3 is TGTGCCAGCAGCCAAATCACCGGGACAGGGGATGAAAAACTGTTTTTT. Amino acids: CASSQITGTGDEKLFF. Full variable domain (remainder filled in from reference TRBV5-4 and TRBJ1-4): ETGVTQSPTHLIKTRGQQVTLRCSSQSGHNTVSWYQQALGQGPQFIFQYYREEENGRGNFPPRFSGLQFPNYSSELNVNALELDDSALYLCASSQITGTGDEKLFFGSGTQLSVL.

The chain recombines TRBV10-3 with TRBJ2-1, with TRBD1 identical over 10 bases. Germline-derived CDR1 and CDR2 are ENHRY and SYGVKD. Trimming cost V 3 bases and J 9 bases; bases outside gene matches: 11. The CDR3 contains 16 residues. The CDR3 DNA follows: TGTGCCATCAGTGACTCGGACAGGGGGAGTAGCGGTGAGCAGTTCTTC. This sequence encodes CAISDSDRGSSGEQFF.

The gene calls are TRBV9 and TRBJ2-6; D gene ambiguous. Trimming pared 4 bases from V and 0 bases from J, leaving 8 bases between. This CDR3 contains 15 residues. The germline gives CDR1 SGDLS, CDR2 YYNGEE. The CDR3 region has the DNA TGTGCCAGCAGCCTCAGACTCTCTGGGGCCAACGTCCTGACTTTC. This encodes CASSLRLSGANVLTF. Filled out from reference TRBV9 and TRBJ2-6, the complete variable domain reads DSGVTQTPKHLITATGQRVTLRCSPRSGDLSVYWYQQSLDQGLQFLIQYYNGEERAKGNILERFSAQQFPDLHSELNLSSLELGDSALYFCASSLRLSGANVLTFGAGSRLTVL.

The V call is TRBV5-6, the J call TRBJ2-5, with D perhaps matching TRBD2 (5 bases). Trimming took off 4 bases at V and 2 bases at J, with 12 bases between the two ends. CDR3 length: 14 amino acids. Germline CDR1 and CDR2: SGHDT and YYEEEE. The CDR3 coding sequence is TGTGCCAGCAGCGCCATCGGGGTTCAAGAGACCCAGTACTTC. It yields the protein CASSAIGVQETQYF.

CDR3 DNA: TGTGCCATCAGGGGAGGTGTTTCAGGCACTGAAGCTTTCTTT. Translating gives CAIRGGVSGTEAFF. The rearrangement uses TRBV10-3 and TRBJ1-1; D is ambiguous. The germline V and J ends were trimmed by 6 bases and 4 bases, with 15 bases remaining between them. The CDR3 contains 14 residues. CDR1 and CDR2 (germline): ENHRY, SYGVKD.

The CDR3 DNA sequence: TGCGCCAGCGGACAGCCAAATGAAAAACTGTTTTTT. As protein: CASGQPNEKLFF. V gene TRBV4-3 combines with J gene TRBJ1-4, with D possibly TRBD1 on 6 matching bases. The V gene lost 8 bases and the J gene lost 5 bases, with 9 bases spanning the gap. The length of the CDR3 is 12 residues. Per germline, CDR1 LGHNA and CDR2 YSLEER.

The rearrangement links TRBV7-2 to TRBJ1-1, with 7 bases identical to TRBD1. V shed 1 base and J 0 bases; nucleotides not matched to a gene: 8. Germline-derived CDR1 and CDR2 are SGHTA and FQGNSA. This CDR3 is built from 17 residues. The CDR3 spells CASSLVRDSLMNTEAFF. The CDR3 nucleotides read TGTGCCAGCAGCTTAGTGAGGGACAGCCTAATGAACACTGAAGCTTTCTTT. The complete variable domain, with remaining parts taken from reference TRBV7-2 and TRBJ1-1, reads GAGVSQSPSNKVTEKGKDVELRCDPISGHTALYWYRQSLGQGLEFLIYFQGNSAPDKSGLPSDRFSAERTGGSVSTLTIQRTQQEDSAVYLCASSLVRDSLMNTEAFFGQGTRLTVV.

The chain joins TRBV19 to TRBJ1-5, with 8 bases identical to TRBD1. Germline V CDR1 and CDR2: LNHDA, SQIVND (reference sequence). The CDR3 has 15 amino acids. J lost 3 bases, V lost 6 bases, and 7 bases had no gene match. The DNA of the CDR3 is TGTGCCAGTAGCGACGGACAGGGCTACAATCAGCCCCAGCATTTT. Translation: CASSDGQGYNQPQHF.